The following is a TCR beta chain sequence with its context. Its cognate antigen has yet to be identified. No clone much larger than this one lies a single base away; base qualities are absent. The cohort was made up of roughly 670 healthy bone marrow donors. At the time of sampling, all cohort members were nominally healthy, though unrecorded immune exposures were likely present. The donor tested CMV seropositive, placing the donor among the approximately 290 seropositive members of the cohort. A peripheral blood sample was collected from each donor, and TCR beta sequencing was performed on peripheral blood mononuclear cells. Genomic DNA extraction from the blood cell samples was performed with the Qiagen DNeasy Blood Extraction Kit. Its CDR3 holds 17 amino acids, cysteine through phenylalanine. Only CDR3 DNA remains: 51 bases, in frame from the first base. V and J lose 4 bases and 4 bases, and a span of 22 bases separates them. The germline V gene gives CDR1 as SGHDT and CDR2 as YYEEEE.

The receptor library was made with the immunoSEQ multiplex PCR assay. For the multiplex PCR, a mixture combining 60 forward primers for TCR Vbeta segments and 13 reverse primers for TCR Jbeta segments was used. Amplification of the CDR3 region of rearranged TCR beta genes was performed with a multiplex PCR assay on genomic DNA. Amplified TCR beta libraries were sequenced as 87-base-pair reads on the Illumina HiSeq System. The authors' analysis ran thus. In a later analysis, roughly 80 million unique TCR beta chains were counted across the roughly 670 repertoires, and about 9.9 million of these chains were shared by at least two donors. Raw reads were error-corrected and collapsed into unique sequences with a nearest-neighbor algorithm that merged closely related sequences to remove PCR and sequencing errors. V, D and J gene segments were assigned by aligning CDR3 sequences to IMGT reference sequences. For a sequence to be retained, a match of at least six nucleotides was required to both a V gene segment and a J gene segment. A rearrangement counted as productive if the CDR3 had no stop codons and remained in frame with V and J, and every other rearrangement counted as non-productive. CDR3 was defined by IMGT convention, running from the second conserved V-encoded cysteine to the conserved J-encoded phenylalanine. The earlier analysis of 550 to 650 of the donors excluded any sequence lacking an unambiguous match to a single V gene segment. An earlier analysis of several hundred of the donors classified V segments as functional when productive rearrangements were above 56.7% and as segregating when the standard deviation between donors was above 5%. A statistical classification framework was developed to diagnose cytomegalovirus status using the catalog of TCR beta chain sequences. In a later analysis, V and J genes were assigned by comparing TCR nucleotide sequences against IMGT/GENE-DB human TR gene sequences. A later analysis assigned CDR3 sequences and most-parsimonious VDJ recombination scenarios with the TCRdist pipeline. A later analysis defined each TCR beta chain by its CDR3 amino acid sequence plus V-gene family, and excluded reads lacking a unique V-gene family. As a way to deal with suspected cross-contamination and a sequencing artifact, a later analysis dropped roughly 600 nucleotide sequences that were highly shared and had low generation probability. A later analysis calculated a clonal expansion index for each public chain from normalized within-repertoire ranks of inferred template counts. Generation probabilities in a later analysis came from a VDJ recombination model fitted to out-of-frame rearrangements, and those results were checked against IGoR. A later analysis scored TCR-TCR, TCR-HLA and TCR-CMV co-occurrence with hypergeometric tests, applying a repertoire-size bias correction to TCR pairs. To estimate false discovery rates, a later analysis permuted the HLA or CMV assignments 20 times. In a later analysis, co-occurring TCRs were grouped with DBSCAN, and TCRdist sequence similarity was added when clustering was performed within HLA-allele-positive subsets. Repertoires with fewer than 30,000 or more than 120,000 public chains, plus five repertoires with anomalous nucleotide sharing, were excluded from co-occurrence clustering. TCRdb carries this immuneACCESS record with in-frame sequences only. Its versions omit some clonotypes, under half of them owing to an unresolved V gene in the studies checked, with the rest unexplained. D and trimming come from the DNA, and the V and J calls and clone size come from that table. Present in this sample are about 95,000 clones, over 75% of which were seen just once. The ten largest clones take up around 5% of the sample.

These data originate in a study of cytomegalovirus exposure and HLA in healthy donors (dated by TCRdb to 2017 to 2019). With regard to the full study: According to an earlier analysis of 450 to 650 of the donors, 150 million to 200 million T cells yielded roughly 110 million unique TCR beta sequences and about 300 Gb of sequence data. Of the roughly 410 genotyped donors, roughly 80% were placed in the genetic ancestry cluster associated with self-reported Caucasian donors. A later genetic analysis used genome-wide SNP genotypes for about 60% of the 666 donors, treating that subset as a discovery cohort. A later analysis re-examined previously published TCR beta repertoires from 610 or so donors and added high-resolution HLA genotyping to investigate patterns of TCR occurrence. The study was designed to test whether signatures of past pathogen exposure could be identified by cataloging public T cell receptors. Along with the approximately 650-subject first cohort, a separate validation cohort of over 90 different subjects was used. Donor age, sex, ethnicity and CMV serostatus were collected together with the repertoire data. An early release that covered about 600 HLA-typed donors contained around 300 gigabases of sequencing data and tens of millions of unique TCR sequences. An earlier analysis of approximately 580 of the donors used high-throughput TCR beta sequencing to judge whether each TCR beta V gene segment behaved as functional or pseudogenic. In the later analysis, no new phenotypic data were used to find candidate immune exposures; instead, reliance was placed on TCR beta sequences and their occurrence across donors. The study profiled the T cell repertoires of under 700 subjects by immunosequencing and related them to cytomegalovirus serostatus. Because of strong linkage in the cohort, roughly five DR-DQ haplotypes were treated as single units for association and clustering. High-throughput TCR immunosequencing, statistical association of individual TCRs with disease status, and machine learning were combined to predict cytomegalovirus infection status. All discovery cohort repertoires had been generated using a single sequencing platform. The number of donors typed differed by locus, with about 629-640 for A, B, C, DRB1 and DQB1, 522 for DQA1, over 600 for DPA1, and some 450 for DPB1. Both class I and class II loci were covered by HLA typing, at four-digit resolution. On average, 235,054 unique TCR beta nucleotide sequences were sequenced per donor among 398 genotyped donors of the cohort, with roughly 20% of those sequences being non-productive.

Overall study results and their limits: Compared with the roughly 670-donor mean, donors in an Asian-associated ancestry cluster had fewer N-insertions in productive TCRs, according to a later genetic analysis. Several of the top co-occurrence clusters appeared to be linked to parvovirus B19, influenza, CMV and Epstein-Barr virus, according to a later analysis. Linkage disequilibrium might explain the correlated functional status among segregating V segments, but an unknown experimental factor could not be ruled out. The study listed 150 to 200 TCR beta chains as associated with cytomegalovirus. A few of the identified cytomegalovirus-associated TCR beta chains were confirmed in vitro to be specific for cytomegalovirus antigens. A later analysis found that TCR association rates varied across HLA loci, with DRB1 alleles showing the most associated TCRs and HLA-C alleles the fewest. According to the authors, the approach could potentially be generalized to other disease states and immunological phenotypes. The presence/absence analyses assumed that sequencing depth was roughly uniform across donors, and that assumption may not be true. Because HLA typing was missing for some donors at each locus, association tests included only the typed subset. Because counts were too low, seventeen rarely observed V segments, including chromosome 9 orphons, were left out of the earlier analysis of about 620 of the donors. CMV serostatus was the only immune exposure information available for the cohort. A cluster of highly shared sequence variants was judged likely to be a technical artifact of the sequencing pipeline. Broadly in line with IMGT annotations, most TCR beta V segments showed up in productive rearrangements about 87% or about 30% of the time in an earlier analysis of about 500 of the donors. A later genetic analysis associated a missense DCLRE1C variant with V-gene and J-gene trimming of TCR beta chains, and an independent cohort replicated the association. Some IMGT-functional V segments, including TRBV6-2 and TRBV6-3, could not be told apart with the 87-base-pair reads, so those segments were excluded. A further reported finding was that TCR beta sequences accurately predicted the HLA-A and HLA-B alleles for most subjects in the first cohort. While some public TCRs were present in many individuals, most TCR sequences turned up only very rarely across donors. In a later analysis, some 18,000 TCR beta sequences were associated with specific HLA alleles at a false discovery rate of 0.05. This cohort had only TCR beta chains sequenced, and the lack of alpha or paired-chain data limited which features could be detected. Assigning TCR associations to individual alleles was difficult when HLA alleles, especially DR and DQ, strongly co-occurred. The classifier was reported to diagnose cytomegalovirus status with high specificity and sensitivity in both the original and validation cohorts. Compared with equally common non-associated chains, HLA-associated TCR beta chains in a later analysis were more clonally expanded and had lower generation probabilities. According to a later analysis, most CMV-associated TCR beta chains appeared to be HLA-restricted, and the HLA associations seemed to be driven largely by CMV exposure.

Sequences were obtained from PBMCs. The rearranged chain carries TRBV5-6 and TRBJ2-3; a tentative D match to TRBD2 spans 5 bases. This sequence originates from a man younger than 45 in good health and CMV-seropositive. This receptor has the CDR3 CASSTPLGEKGADTQYF. The DNA is as follows: TGTGCCAGCAGCACCCCCCTCGGGGAGAAGGGCGCAGATACGCAGTATTTT.